Detailed here is one TCR beta chain. Its antigen is not identified. TCRbeta library construction was performed incorporating unique molecular identifiers. TCRdb re-analysed the PCR reads in MiXCR, keeping a single row per CDR3 protein. The data contain 250,000 to 400,000 distinct CDR3 sequences, 23% of them seen just once; the ten biggest clones take up 9.5% to 13%. The data are from a study of T-cell reconstitution after alpha-beta-depleted transplantation in children. Study-level findings and limits: TCRbeta diversity was high at day 60 in some patients (a result of surviving recipient T cells and thymic progenitors). Several hundred expanded graft clones reportedly were the source of alpha-beta T cells about two months after transplant. It was newly produced T cells that mostly accounted for T-cell counts and diversity one year after transplant.

The junction had 7 bases not matched to a gene; V was cut back by 6 bases and J by 2 bases. This CDR3 comprises 15 residues. Per germline, CDR1 MNHNS and CDR2 SASEGT. Sample: PBMCs, mostly from graft donor cells, taken 180 days after TCRalphabeta/CD19-depleted stem cell transplant. The chain combines TRBV6-1 with TRBJ2-1; 7 nucleotides align to TRBD2. The source of this sequence is a male patient younger than 18 who had a stem cell transplant for acute lymphoblastic leukemia, so the T cells may come from the graft donor. CDR3 region: CASSTSGTTYNEQFF. The CDR3 DNA follows: TGTGCCAGCAGCACCAGCGGGACCACCTACAATGAGCAGTTCTTC.